One and the same sample provided the 14 T cell receptor beta chains below, sequenced in a study of blood T cell repertoires in COVID-19. This table comes from immunoSEQ multiplex PCR, and its TCRdb copy is limited to in-frame clones, with some not included. The sample lists some 69,000 clones, roughly 79% occurring once. The source material was peripheral blood. The receptors shown here come from a woman in her sixties or seventies with acute or convalescent COVID-19.

DNA for the CDR3: TGTGCCAGCAGCCAAGGGTTGGGAGGGGGAGCCGAGACCCAGTACTTC. As protein: CASSQGLGGGAETQYF. The gene calls are TRBV3-1 (or the pseudogene TRBV3-2) and TRBJ2-5; TRBD2 might be the D (7 bases). The CDR3 totals 16 residues. V lost 1 base and J 5 bases, leaving 17 bases between the germline ends. The germline V gene has CDR1 LGHDT and CDR2 YNNKEL (reference sequence).

The chain couples TRBV30 to TRBJ2-7; perhaps TRBD2 as D (6 bases). V lost 3 bases, J lost 2 bases, and 23 bases lay in between. CDR1 GTSNPN and CDR2 SVGIG come from the germline V gene (reference sequence). The CDR3 is 17 residues long. The CDR3 is CAWSPSRQNWGAYEQYF. CDR3 nucleotide sequence: TGTGCCTGGAGCCCCTCAAGACAGAATTGGGGGGCCTACGAGCAGTACTTC. Complete variable domain (other parts from reference TRBV30 and TRBJ2-7): SQTIHQWPATLVQPVGSPLSLECTVEGTSNPNLYWYRQAAGRGLQLLFYSVGIGQISSEVPQNLSASRPQDRQFILSSKKLLLSDSGFYLCAWSPSRQNWGAYEQYFGPGTRLTVT.

This chain links TRBV19 with TRBJ1-1; 9 positions match TRBD1. V gave up 7 bases and J gave up 3 bases; unmatched junction bases: 6. The CDR3 runs 14 residues. The germline V gene encodes CDR1 LNHDA and CDR2 SQIVND (reference sequence). For the CDR3, the DNA is TGTGCCAGTACCTTGGACAGGGGCGACACTGAAGCTTTCTTT. It translates to CASTLDRGDTEAFF.

The chain recombines TRBV24-1 with TRBJ2-1, with TRBD2 matching 10 bases. The CDR3 covers 16 residues. The germline V gene has CDR1 KGHDR and CDR2 SFDVKD. Trimming cost V 3 bases and J 8 bases; bases outside gene matches: 9. The CDR3 sequence: CATSDLGLAAIDEQFF. CDR3 in DNA: TGTGCCACCAGTGATCTTGGACTAGCGGCGATCGATGAGCAGTTCTTC.

This clone was counted once. V gene TRBV5-5 combines with J gene TRBJ1-1; 7 bases are shared with TRBD1. CDR3 length: 13 amino acids. After removal of 4 bases from V and 3 bases from J, the junction contained 3 bases not matched to a gene. Germline values: CDR1 SGHKS, CDR2 YYEKEE (reference sequence). DNA for the CDR3: TGTGCCAGCAGCGACCAGGGGGACACTGAAGCTTTCTTT. This encodes CASSDQGDTEAFF.

The chain employs TRBV11-2 and TRBJ2-2, with D possibly matching TRBD2 (6 bases). The germline gives CDR1 SGHAT, CDR2 FQNNGV. V lost 4 bases and J lost 6, with 15 bases in between. This CDR3 contains 15 residues. CDR3 in amino acids: CASSSANGRAGELFF. The CDR3, as DNA: TGTGCCAGCAGCTCCGCCAACGGGAGAGCCGGGGAGCTGTTTTTT.

This clone occurred a few times. The genes are TRBV11-2 and TRBJ2-1, with 9 bases lining up with TRBD1. The CDR3 is 15 residues long. V lost 5 bases and J lost 4; bases outside the gene matches: 6. The germline V gene has CDR1 SGHAT and CDR2 FQNNGV. The DNA for the CDR3 is TGTGCCAGCAGCATCCGGGACAGGGATTACAATGAGCAGTTCTTC. Protein sequence: CASSIRDRDYNEQFF.

The chain combines TRBV19 with TRBJ2-7; tentative D call: TRBD1 (6 bases). CDR1 and CDR2 (germline): LNHDA, SQIVND (reference sequence). The V end was cut by 7 bases, the J end by 3 bases, with 13 bases between. The CDR3 has 13 residues. CDR3 nucleotide sequence: TGTGCCAGTAAAGGCCAGGGGTACTACGAGCAGTACTTC. As protein: CASKGQGYYEQYF.

This clone was seen a handful of times. V usage is TRBV5-6 and J usage is TRBJ1-2, with 10 bases matching TRBD1. The germline V gene has CDR1 SGHDT and CDR2 YYEEEE. The CDR3 sequence is 14 residues long. V dropped 2 bases and J dropped 3; count of bases not matched to a gene: 1. CDR3 in DNA: TGTGCCAGCAGCTTCGGGACAGGGGACTATGGCTACACCTTC. As protein: CASSFGTGDYGYTF.

The table lists this clone with a few counts. V usage is TRBV6-5 and J usage is TRBJ2-7, with TRBD1 identical over 7 bases. The CDR3 totals 15 residues. The junction had 11 bases not matched to a gene; V was cut back by 6 bases and J by 3 bases. The germline CDR1 and CDR2 sequences are MNHEY and SVGAGI. The CDR3 DNA follows: TGTGCCAGCAGCCTACAGGGGTCCAGGTTCTACGAGCAGTACTTC. Its translation: CASSLQGSRFYEQYF.

The chain couples TRBV21-1 to TRBJ1-4; TRBD1 was called by the table and not checked on the DNA. TRBV21-1 is a pseudogene. The CDR3 spans 19 residues. CDR3 coding DNA: TGTGCCAGCAGCAAAGCGAAACAGGGGGCCCCTCAACCCGAAGAAAAACTGTTTTTT. It translates to CASSKAKQGAPQPEEKLFF.

A single count supports this clone. The chain joins TRBV5-1 to TRBJ2-5; maybe TRBD1 (5 bases). The CDR3 length is 14 residues. Deletions cut 3 bases from V and 5 bases from J, with 14 bases between. Per the germline V gene, CDR1 is SGHRS and CDR2 is YFSETQ. This CDR3 reads CASSSPRGRETQYF. CDR3 coding DNA: TGCGCCAGCAGCTCTCCTAGGGGTCGGGAGACCCAGTACTTC.

The rearrangement uses TRBV2 and TRBJ2-3; no clear D gene. The CDR3 spans 15 residues. Per the germline V gene, CDR1 is SNHLY and CDR2 is FYNNEI. V lost 7 bases to trimming and J lost 3 bases, with 17 bases between them. CDR3 residues: CASMRKAVQTDTQYF. CDR3 nucleotide sequence: TGTGCCAGCATGAGGAAGGCCGTTCAAACAGATACGCAGTATTTT. Complete variable domain (other parts from reference TRBV2 and TRBJ2-3): EPEVTQTPSHQVTQMGQEVILRCVPISNHLYFYWYRQILGQKVEFLVSFYNNEISEKSEIFDDQFSVERPDGSNFTLKIRSTKLEDSAMYFCASMRKAVQTDTQYFGPGTRLTVL.

This sequence joins TRBV6-5 and TRBJ2-5; 9 nucleotides agree with TRBD1. CDR3 length equals 13 residues. The V gene end was trimmed by 6 bases and the J gene end by 4 bases; junction bases not matched to a gene: 3. Per the germline V gene, CDR1 is MNHEY and CDR2 is SVGAGI. CDR3 sequence: CASRKDRGETQYF. Written as DNA, the CDR3 is TGTGCCAGCAGGAAGGACAGGGGAGAGACCCAGTACTTC.